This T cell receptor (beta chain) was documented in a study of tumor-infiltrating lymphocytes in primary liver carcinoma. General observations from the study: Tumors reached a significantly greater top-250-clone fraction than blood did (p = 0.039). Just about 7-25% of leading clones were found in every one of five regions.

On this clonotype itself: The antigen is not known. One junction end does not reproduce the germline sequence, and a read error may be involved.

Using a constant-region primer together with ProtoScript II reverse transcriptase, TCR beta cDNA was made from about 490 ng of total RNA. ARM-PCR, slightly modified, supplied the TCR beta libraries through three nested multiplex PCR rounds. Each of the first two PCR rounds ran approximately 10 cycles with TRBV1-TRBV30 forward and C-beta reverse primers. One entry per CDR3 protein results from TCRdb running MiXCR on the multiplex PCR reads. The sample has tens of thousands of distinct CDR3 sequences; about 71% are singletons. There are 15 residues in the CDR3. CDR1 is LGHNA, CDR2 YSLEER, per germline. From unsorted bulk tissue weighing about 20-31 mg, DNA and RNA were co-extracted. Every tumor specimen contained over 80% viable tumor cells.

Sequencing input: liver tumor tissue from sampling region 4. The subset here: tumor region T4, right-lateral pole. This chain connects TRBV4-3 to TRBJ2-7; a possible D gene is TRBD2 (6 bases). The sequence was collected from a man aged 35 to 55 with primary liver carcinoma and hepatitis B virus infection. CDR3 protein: CASSQDRETPHEQYF. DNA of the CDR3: TGCGCCAGTAGCCAAGATCGGGAGACTCCCCACGAGCAGTACTTT.